Given below is one TCR beta chain in context. The data belong to a study of early T cells in non-severe SARS-CoV-2 infection. Using its own MiXCR run on the 5' RACE reads, TCRdb lists one record per CDR3 protein. The sample gives approximately 81,000 distinct CDR3 sequences, over 5% of which show up once; just under 8% is in the top ten. The sequencing input was whole blood. The sequence came from an adult who was a healthcare worker with PCR-confirmed SARS-CoV-2 infection or an uninfected control (not recorded which).

CDR3 in amino acids: CAISESTSGGTQYF. The DNA for the CDR3 is TGTGCCATCAGTGAGTCGACTAGCGGGGGGACCCAGTACTTC. The chain employs TRBV10-3 and TRBJ2-5, with TRBD2 matching over 12 bases. V shed 0 bases and J 7 bases; nucleotides not matched to a gene: 0. Germline V lookup: CDR1 ENHRY, CDR2 SYGVKD. The CDR3 sequence is 14 residues long.